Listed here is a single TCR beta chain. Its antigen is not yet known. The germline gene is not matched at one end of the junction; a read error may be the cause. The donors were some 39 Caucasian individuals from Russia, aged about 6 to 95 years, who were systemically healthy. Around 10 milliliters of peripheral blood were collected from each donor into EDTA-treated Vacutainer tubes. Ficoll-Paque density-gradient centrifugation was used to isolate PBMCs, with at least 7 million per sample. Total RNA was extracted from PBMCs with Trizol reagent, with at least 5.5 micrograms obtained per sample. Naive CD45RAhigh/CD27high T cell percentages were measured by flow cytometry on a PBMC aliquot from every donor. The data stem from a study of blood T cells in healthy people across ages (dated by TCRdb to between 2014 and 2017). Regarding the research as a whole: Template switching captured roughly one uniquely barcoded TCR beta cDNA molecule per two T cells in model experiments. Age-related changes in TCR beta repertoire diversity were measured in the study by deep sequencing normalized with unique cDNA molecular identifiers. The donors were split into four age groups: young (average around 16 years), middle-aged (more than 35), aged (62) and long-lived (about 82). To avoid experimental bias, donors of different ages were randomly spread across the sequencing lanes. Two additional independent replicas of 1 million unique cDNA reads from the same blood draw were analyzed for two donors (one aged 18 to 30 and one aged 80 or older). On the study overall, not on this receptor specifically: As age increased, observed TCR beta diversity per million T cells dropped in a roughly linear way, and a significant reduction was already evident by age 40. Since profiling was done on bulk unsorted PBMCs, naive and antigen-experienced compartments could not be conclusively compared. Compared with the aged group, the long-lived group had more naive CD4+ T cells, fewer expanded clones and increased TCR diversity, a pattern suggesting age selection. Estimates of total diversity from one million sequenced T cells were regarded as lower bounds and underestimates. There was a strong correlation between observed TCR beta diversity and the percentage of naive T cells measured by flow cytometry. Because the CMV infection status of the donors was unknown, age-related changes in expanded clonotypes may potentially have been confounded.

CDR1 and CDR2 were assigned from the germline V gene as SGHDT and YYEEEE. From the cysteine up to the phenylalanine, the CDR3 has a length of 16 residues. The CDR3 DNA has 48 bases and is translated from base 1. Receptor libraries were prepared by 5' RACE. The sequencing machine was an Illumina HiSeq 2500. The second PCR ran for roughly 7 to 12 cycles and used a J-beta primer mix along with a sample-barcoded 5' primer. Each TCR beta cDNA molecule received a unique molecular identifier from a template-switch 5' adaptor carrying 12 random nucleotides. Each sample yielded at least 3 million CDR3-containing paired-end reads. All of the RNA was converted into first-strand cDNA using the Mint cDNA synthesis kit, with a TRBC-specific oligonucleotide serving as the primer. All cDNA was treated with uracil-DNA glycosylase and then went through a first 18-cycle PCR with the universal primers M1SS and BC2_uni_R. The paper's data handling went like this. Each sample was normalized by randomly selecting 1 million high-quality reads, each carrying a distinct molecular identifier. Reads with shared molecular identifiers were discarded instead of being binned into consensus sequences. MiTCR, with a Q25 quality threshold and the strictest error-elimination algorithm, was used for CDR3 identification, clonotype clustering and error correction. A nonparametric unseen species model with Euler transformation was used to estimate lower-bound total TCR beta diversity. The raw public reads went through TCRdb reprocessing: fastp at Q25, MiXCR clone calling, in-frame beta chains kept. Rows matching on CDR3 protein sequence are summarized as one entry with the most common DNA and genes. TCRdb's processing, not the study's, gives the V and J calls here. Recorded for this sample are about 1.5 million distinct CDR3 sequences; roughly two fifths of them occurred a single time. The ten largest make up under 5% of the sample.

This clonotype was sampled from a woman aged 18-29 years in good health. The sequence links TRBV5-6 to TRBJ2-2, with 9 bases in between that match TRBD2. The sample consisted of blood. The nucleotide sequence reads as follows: TGTGCCAGCAGCCCCCGGTCTAGCGGGAACGCCGGGGAGCTGTTTTTT. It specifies CASSPRSSGNAGELFF. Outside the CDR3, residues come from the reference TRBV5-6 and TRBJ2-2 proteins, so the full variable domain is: DAGVTQSPTHLIKTRGQQVTLRCSPKSGHDTVSWYQQALGQGPQFIFQYYEEEERQRGNFPDRFSGHQFPNYSSELNVNALLLGDSALYLCASSPRSSGNAGELFFGEGSRLTVL.